This T cell receptor beta chain was sequenced for a study of blood T cell repertoires in COVID-19. Study-wide background: Samples came from the United States, Italy and Spain, spanning acute and convalescent COVID-19. The analysed material was cDNA or gDNA that came from T cells, B-cell-depleted T cells, or PBMCs.

Methods used by the authors: Amplification with reference gene primers provided the estimates of nucleated cell counts. Sequencing used immunoSEQ multiplex PCR; TCRdb keeps in-frame clones, though not all of them. Clonal size and the V and J genes are those of that table, whereas D and trimming came from the DNA. The sample contains about 200,000 clones, roughly 86% of which appear only once. This CDR3 spans 17 amino acids. This TCR was recovered from a man younger than 30 with active or convalescent COVID-19. The sequenced sample consisted of peripheral blood. The chain links TRBV1 to TRBJ2-3; the D segment call TRBD2 is taken from the table without a DNA check. TRBV1 is a pseudogene segment. The CDR3 protein is CTSSFQPGSGGTDTQYF. In DNA form, the CDR3 reads TGCACCAGCAGCTTCCAACCGGGTAGCGGGGGCACAGATACGCAGTATTTT.